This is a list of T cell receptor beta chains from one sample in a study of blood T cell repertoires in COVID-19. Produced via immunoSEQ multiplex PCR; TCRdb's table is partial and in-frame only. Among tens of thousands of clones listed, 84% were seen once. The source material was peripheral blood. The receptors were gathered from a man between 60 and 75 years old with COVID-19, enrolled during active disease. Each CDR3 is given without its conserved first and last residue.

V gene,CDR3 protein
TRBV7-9,ASSLGTGDQETQY
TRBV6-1,ASSEGTGTYNSPLH
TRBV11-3,ASSLRVGETQY
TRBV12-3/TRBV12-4,ASSLQGTTEAF
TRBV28,ASRDSSTDTQY
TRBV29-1,SGGTGGQEQF
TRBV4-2,ASSPTSTEETQY
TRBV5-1,ASSPGEGWAGYT
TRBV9,ASSVEQASSYEQY
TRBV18,ASAELSIGPQH
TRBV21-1,ASSDRDRVY
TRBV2,ASQAGTSGGVLD
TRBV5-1,ASSFAGGSAGELF
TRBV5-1,ASGGQTAARELF
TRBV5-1,ASREDSYGYT
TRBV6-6,ASSHPGQGTNSPLH
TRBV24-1,ATGGSRDSVNYGYT
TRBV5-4,ASSPGVQPSTEAF
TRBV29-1,SVGQSQETQY
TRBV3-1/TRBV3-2,ASLGLAGEEQY
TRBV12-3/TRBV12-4,ASSLGQEFPLH
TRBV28,ASSRTVSGGSLNEQY
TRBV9,ASSVGTAFSGNTIY
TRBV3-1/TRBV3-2,ASSQGLAGNEQF
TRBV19,ASAGQLYNEQF
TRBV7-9,ASSHRDGIGYT
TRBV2,ASKETSGGARAGELF
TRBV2,ASSGEYGYT
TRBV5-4,ASSLQGVSNQPQH
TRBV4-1,ASSRTPSGDHNEQF
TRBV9,ASSVTVAGGTDTQY
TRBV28,ASSSGTFDEKLF
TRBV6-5,ASRGTGGDNEQF
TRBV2,ASSPTGLDQPQH
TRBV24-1,ATSDLNRMNTGELF
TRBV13,ASSPTPLTLSEQY
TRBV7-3,ASSLGLAGADTQY
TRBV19,ASRGQSTNTGELF
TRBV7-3,ASSLIGDLSTDTQY
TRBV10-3,AIRPGQGSTNEKLF
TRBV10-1,ASSAGQFAEQF
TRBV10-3,AISPALGEPSNTEAF
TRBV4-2,ASSQDESRGGYT
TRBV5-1,ASSDRVGSGANVLT
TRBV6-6,ASSSDRGLSGNTIY
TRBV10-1,ASSAGLQNTEAF
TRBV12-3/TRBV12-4,ASSSPSQDEQY
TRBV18,ASSPRTGNEIQY
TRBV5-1,ASSLRGLDRVNSPLH
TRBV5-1,ASRRTTGSDNSPLH
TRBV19,ASSPGTADNEKLF
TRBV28,ASSFLAEEISQPQH
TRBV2,ASRGSEGEQY
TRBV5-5,ASSPGQGIDEQY
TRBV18,ASSPPSQGDANEQY
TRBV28,ASSLIGQPQH